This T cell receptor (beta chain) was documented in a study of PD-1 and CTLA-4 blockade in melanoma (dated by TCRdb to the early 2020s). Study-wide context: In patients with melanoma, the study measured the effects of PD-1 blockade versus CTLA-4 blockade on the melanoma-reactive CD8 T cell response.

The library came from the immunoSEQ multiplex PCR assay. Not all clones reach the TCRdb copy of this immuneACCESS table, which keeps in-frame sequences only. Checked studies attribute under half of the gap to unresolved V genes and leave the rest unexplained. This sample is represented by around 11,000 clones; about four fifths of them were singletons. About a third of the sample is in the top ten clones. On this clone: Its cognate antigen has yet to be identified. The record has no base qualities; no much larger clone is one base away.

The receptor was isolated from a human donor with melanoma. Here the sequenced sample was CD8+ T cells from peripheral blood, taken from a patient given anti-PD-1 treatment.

CDR3 loop: CASSGMRWESPYEQYF. The sequenced DNA: TGTGCCAGCAGCGGCATGCGATGGGAATCCCCCTACGAGCAGTACTTC. The chain was built from TRBV5-6 and TRBJ2-7, with no D gene named confidently. The germline V gene sets CDR1 to SGHDT and CDR2 to YYEEEE. Relative to germline, V is 4 bases shorter and J is 2 bases shorter, with 19 bases between their ends. There are 16 amino acids in the CDR3, from cysteine to phenylalanine inclusive. The sequence is cut down to CDR3 DNA, 48 bases in frame from base 1. The variable domain in full, with residues beyond the CDR3 obtained from the reference TRBV5-6 and TRBJ2-7 genes, is DAGVTQSPTHLIKTRGQQVTLRCSPKSGHDTVSWYQQALGQGPQFIFQYYEEEERQRGNFPDRFSGHQFPNYSSELNVNALLLGDSALYLCASSGMRWESPYEQYFGPGTRLTVT.